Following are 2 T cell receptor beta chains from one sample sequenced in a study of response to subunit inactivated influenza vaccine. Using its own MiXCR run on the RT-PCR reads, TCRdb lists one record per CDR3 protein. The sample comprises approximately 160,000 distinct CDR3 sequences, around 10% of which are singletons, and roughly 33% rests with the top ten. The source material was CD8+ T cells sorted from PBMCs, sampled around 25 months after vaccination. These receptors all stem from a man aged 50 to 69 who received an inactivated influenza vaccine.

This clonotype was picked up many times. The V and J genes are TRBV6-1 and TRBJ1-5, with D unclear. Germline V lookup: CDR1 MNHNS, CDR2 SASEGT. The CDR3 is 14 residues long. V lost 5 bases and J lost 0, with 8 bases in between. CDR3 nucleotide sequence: TGTGCCAGCAGTCCGGACGGTAGCAATCAGCCCCAGCATTTT. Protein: CASSPDGSNQPQHF.

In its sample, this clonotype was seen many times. The CDR3 coding sequence is TGTGCCAGCATCAGATGGTTTGTCACCTACGAGCAGTACTTC. Protein sequence: CASIRWFVTYEQYF. The rearrangement links TRBV2 to TRBJ2-7; D not resolved. This CDR3 is built from 14 residues. Germline CDR1 reads SNHLY; CDR2 reads FYNNEI. The germline V and J ends were trimmed by 7 bases and 2 bases, with 15 bases remaining between them.